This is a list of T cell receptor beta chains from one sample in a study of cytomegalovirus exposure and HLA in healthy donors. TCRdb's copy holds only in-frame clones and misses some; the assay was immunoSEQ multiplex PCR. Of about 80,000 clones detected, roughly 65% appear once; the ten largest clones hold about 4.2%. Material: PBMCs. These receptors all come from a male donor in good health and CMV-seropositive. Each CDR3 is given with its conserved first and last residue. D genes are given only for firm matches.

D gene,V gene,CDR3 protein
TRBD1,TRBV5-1,CASSLGQDTQYF
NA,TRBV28,CASSLRDIGTYEQYF
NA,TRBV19,CASSIVVVASHNEQFF
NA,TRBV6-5,CASRDLQGGTEAFF
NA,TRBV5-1,CASSLEGPSSYNEQFF
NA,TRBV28,CASSTLGGLNYGYTF
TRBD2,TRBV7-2,CASSLGGSPTDTQYF
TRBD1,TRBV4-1,CASSQNSDRGQYEQYF
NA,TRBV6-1,CASSWRERSPLHF
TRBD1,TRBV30,CAWSQTGTGGQPQHF
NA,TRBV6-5,CATQGRRVGYGYTF
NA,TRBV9,CASSPGIIGEAFF
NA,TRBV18,CASSPPLQPNEKLFF
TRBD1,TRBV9,CASSFGTGAHTEAFF
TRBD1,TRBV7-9,CASSLVQGAYNEQFF
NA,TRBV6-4,CASSLNTGRFGEKLFF
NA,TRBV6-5,CASSSRWNQPQHF
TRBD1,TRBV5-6,CASSWGATGGGETQYF
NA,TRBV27,CASIPSTLAKNIQYF
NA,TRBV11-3,CASSPALSSYEQYF
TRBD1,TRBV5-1,CASSSGTADYEQYF
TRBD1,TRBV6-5,CASGPTGRINQPQHF
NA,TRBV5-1,CASSLSTGYTEAFF
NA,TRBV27,CASSSPQGRAGYTF
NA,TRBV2,CASSPGQNYGYTF
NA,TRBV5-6,CASQGRGNSPLHF
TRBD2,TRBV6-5,CASSVASGGEETQYF
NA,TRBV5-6,CASSLNFRYF
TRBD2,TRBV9,CASSVAGGRGETQYF
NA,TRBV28,CASRIGGSSNQPQHF